This T cell receptor beta chain appears in the sequencing data of a study of blood T cell repertoires in COVID-19. About the study: Researchers got acute and convalescent COVID-19 samples from the United States, Italy and Spain. Sources were T cells, B-cell-depleted T cells, or PBMCs; the material itself was cDNA or gDNA.

CDR3 length: 13 amino acids. Looked up from germline, CDR1 is LNHDA and CDR2 is SQIVND (reference sequence). The junction had 4 bases not matched to a gene; V was cut back by 4 bases and J by 10 bases. Profiled with immunoSEQ multiplex PCR; TCRdb holds only in-frame clones, not every one. The sample shows 250,000 to 350,000 clones, around 86% of them seen only once. This clone was counted once. Sequencing was performed on peripheral blood. This clonotype was sampled from a woman aged 25 to 45 with active or convalescent COVID-19. V and J are TRBV19 and TRBJ2-1; 10 positions match TRBD1. The CDR3 region is CASSRDRGREQFF. The CDR3 bases are TGTGCCAGTAGTAGGGACAGGGGCCGGGAGCAGTTCTTC.